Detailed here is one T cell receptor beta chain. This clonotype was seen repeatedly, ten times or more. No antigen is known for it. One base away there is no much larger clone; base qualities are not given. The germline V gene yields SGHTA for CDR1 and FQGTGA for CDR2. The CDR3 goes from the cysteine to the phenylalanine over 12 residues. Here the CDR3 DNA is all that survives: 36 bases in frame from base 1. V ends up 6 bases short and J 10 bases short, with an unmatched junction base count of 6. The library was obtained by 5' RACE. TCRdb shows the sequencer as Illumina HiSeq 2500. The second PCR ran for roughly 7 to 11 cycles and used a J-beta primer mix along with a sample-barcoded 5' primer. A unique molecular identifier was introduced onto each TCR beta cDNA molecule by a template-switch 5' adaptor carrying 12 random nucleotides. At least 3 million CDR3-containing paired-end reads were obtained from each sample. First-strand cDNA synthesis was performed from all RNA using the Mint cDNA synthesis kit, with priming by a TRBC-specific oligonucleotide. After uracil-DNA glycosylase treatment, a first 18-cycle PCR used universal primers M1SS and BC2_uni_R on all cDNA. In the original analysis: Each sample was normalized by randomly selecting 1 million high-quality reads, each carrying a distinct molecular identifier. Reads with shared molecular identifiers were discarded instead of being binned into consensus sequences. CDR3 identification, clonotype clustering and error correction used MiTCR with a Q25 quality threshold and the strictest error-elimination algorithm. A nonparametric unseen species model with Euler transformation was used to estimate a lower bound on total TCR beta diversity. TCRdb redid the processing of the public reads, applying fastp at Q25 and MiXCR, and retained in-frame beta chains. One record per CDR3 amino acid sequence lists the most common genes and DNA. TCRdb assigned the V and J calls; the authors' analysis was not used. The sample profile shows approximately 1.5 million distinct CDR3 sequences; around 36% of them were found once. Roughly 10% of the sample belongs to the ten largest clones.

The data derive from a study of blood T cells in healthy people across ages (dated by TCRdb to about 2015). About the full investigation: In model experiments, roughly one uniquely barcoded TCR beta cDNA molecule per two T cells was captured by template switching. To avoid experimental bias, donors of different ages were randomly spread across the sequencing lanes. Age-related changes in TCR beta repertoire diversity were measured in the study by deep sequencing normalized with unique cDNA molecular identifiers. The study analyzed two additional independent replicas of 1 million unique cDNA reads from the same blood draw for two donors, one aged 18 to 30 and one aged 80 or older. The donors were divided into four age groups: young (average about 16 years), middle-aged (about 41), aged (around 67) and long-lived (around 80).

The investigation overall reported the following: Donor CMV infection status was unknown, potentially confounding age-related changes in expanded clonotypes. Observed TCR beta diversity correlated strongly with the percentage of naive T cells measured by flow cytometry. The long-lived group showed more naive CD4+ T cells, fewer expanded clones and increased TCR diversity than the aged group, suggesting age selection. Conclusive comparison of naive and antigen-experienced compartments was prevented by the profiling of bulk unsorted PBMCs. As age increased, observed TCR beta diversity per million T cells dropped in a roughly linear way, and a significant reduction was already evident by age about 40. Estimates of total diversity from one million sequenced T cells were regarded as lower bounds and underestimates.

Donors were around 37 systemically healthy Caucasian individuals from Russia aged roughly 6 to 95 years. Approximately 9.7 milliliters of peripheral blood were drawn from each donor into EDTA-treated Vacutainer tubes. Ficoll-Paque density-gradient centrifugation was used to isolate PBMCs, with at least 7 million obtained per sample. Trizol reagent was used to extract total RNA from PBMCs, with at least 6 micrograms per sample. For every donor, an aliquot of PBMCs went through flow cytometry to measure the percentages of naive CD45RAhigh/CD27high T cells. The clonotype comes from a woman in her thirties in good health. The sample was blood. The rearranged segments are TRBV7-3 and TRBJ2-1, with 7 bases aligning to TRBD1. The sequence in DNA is TGTGCCAGCAGGGGTCAGGGGGACGAGCAGTTCTTC. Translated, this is CASRGQGDEQFF.